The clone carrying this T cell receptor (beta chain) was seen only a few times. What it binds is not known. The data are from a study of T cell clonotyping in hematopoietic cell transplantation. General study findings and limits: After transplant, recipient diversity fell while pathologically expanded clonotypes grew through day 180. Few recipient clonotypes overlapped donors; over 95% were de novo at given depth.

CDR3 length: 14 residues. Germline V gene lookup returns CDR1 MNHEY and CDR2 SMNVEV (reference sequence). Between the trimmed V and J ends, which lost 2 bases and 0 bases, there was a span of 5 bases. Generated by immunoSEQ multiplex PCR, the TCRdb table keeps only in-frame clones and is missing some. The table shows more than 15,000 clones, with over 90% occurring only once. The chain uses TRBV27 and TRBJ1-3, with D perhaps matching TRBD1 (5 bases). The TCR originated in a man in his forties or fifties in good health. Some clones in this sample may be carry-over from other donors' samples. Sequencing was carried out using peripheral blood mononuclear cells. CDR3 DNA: TGTGCCAGCAGTTTAAGGGGCTCTGGAAACACCATATATTTT. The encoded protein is CASSLRGSGNTIYF.